This T cell receptor beta chain was sequenced during a study of cytomegalovirus exposure and HLA in healthy donors. Regarding the study as a whole: The study flagged 150 to 200 TCR beta chains as cytomegalovirus-associated. Reportedly, diagnosis of cytomegalovirus status by the classifier showed high specificity and sensitivity. In vitro assays verified that a few CMV-associated chains recognized CMV antigens specifically. Generally TCR sequences proved uncommon, though certain public TCRs appeared in numerous donors.

Produced via immunoSEQ multiplex PCR; TCRdb's table is partial and in-frame only. The sample lists 130,000 to 150,000 clones, almost 85% occurring once. The CDR3 contains 18 residues. CDR1 and CDR2 (germline): SGHRS, YFSETQ. Between the trimmed V and J ends, which lost 2 bases and 4 bases, there was a span of 24 bases. As concerns this clone: The antigen is not known.

Material for sequencing was PBMCs. The chain combines TRBV5-1 with TRBJ1-1; D unclear. This clonotype was obtained from a woman aged 30 to 39 in good health and CMV-seronegative. CDR3 DNA: TGCGCCAGCAGCTTCTCCCCTTCTCGTGGAGTTACTCCCACTGAAGCTTTCTTT. Translation gives CASSFSPSRGVTPTEAFF.